The rows below give T cell receptor beta chains drawn from one sample of a study of OX40 agonist ivuxolimab in advanced cancers. Only in-frame clones appear in the TCRdb table, and some are missing; sequencing was by immunoSEQ multiplex PCR. Found here are 55,000 to 80,000 clones, about 90% of them singletons; the top ten hold about 4.8%. The sequencing used CD4+ or CD8+ T cells sorted from blood, collected in a trial of the OX40 agonist ivuxolimab. The receptors derive from an adult with an advanced solid tumor such as melanoma, head and neck, liver or kidney cancer. Each CDR3 is given with its conserved first and last residue. The D gene is left open where the match is weak.

TRBV7-9	TRBJ1-1	TRBD1	TGTGCCAGCAGCTTAGCTGAGCAGGGGGCTAGGGCTGAAGCTTTCTTT	CASSLAEQGARAEAFF
TRBV9	TRBJ2-2	-	TGTGCCAGCAGCGTAGAATTAAGAGGTTCCGGGGAGCTGTTTTTT	CASSVELRGSGELFF
TRBV19	TRBJ2-3	TRBD2	TGTGCCAGTAGTGCCTCCGGGACTAGCTTCTCCACAGATACGCAGTATTTT	CASSASGTSFSTDTQYF
TRBV12-5	TRBJ2-1	TRBD1	TGTGCTAGTGGCCGAGGACAGGGGGGTTACAATGAGCAGTTCTTC	CASGRGQGGYNEQFF
TRBV27	TRBJ1-1	TRBD1	TGTGCCAGCCATCCAGACAGGGGGGCAGCTTTCTTT	CASHPDRGAAFF
TRBV6-6	TRBJ2-5	-	TGTGCCAGCAGTGCCCAATACCAAGAGACCCAGTACTTC	CASSAQYQETQYF
TRBV7-9	TRBJ1-1	TRBD1	TGTGCCAGCAGCTTTGACAGGGTGACAATGGAAGCTTTCTTT	CASSFDRVTMEAFF
TRBV10-3	TRBJ1-2	-	TGTGCCACCGAGGGGGGAAGCTATGGCTACACCTTC	CATEGGSYGYTF
TRBV18	TRBJ1-1	TRBD1	TGTGCCAGCTCACCACGACAGGGGGACACTGAAGCTTTCTTT	CASSPRQGDTEAFF
TRBV4-1	TRBJ1-2	-	TGCGCCAGCAGCCAAATGGGGCGACCGGGGTTTGGAACGGGCTACACCTTC	CASSQMGRPGFGTGYTF
TRBV30	TRBJ1-1	TRBD1	TGTGCCTCGGGACAGGGGGAAGGAGCTGAAGCTTTCTTT	CASGQGEGAEAFF
TRBV7-9	TRBJ1-2	-	TGTGCCAGCAGCCTAATACCGGGAGTGGGGGAGGGCTACACCTTC	CASSLIPGVGEGYTF
TRBV5-1	TRBJ2-1	-	TGCGCCAGCAGCCAGGACACGGGGCTCTACAATGAGCAGTTCTTC	CASSQDTGLYNEQFF
TRBV5-1	TRBJ1-1	TRBD1	TGCGCCAGCAGCTCGTTGACCGGGACAGGGGCTGAAGCTTTCTTT	CASSSLTGTGAEAFF
TRBV5-1	TRBJ2-7	TRBD2	TGCGCCAGCAGCTTGGTACTAGCGGGTATGGCCGAGCAGTACTTC	CASSLVLAGMAEQYF
TRBV5-5	TRBJ1-2	TRBD1	TGTGCCAGCAGCTTCCGGGACAGGGACACCTATGGCTACACCTTC	CASSFRDRDTYGYTF
TRBV6-1	TRBJ1-5	-	TGTGCCAGCTCTGGCCTATCTAGCAATCAGCCCCAGCATTTT	CASSGLSSNQPQHF
TRBV6-1	TRBJ2-7	-	TGTGCCAGCAGTTGGACTGGCTACGAGCAGTACTTC	CASSWTGYEQYF
TRBV2	TRBJ2-4	TRBD2	TGTGCCAGCAGTGAACTAGCTAGCGGCCAAAACATTCAGTACTTC	CASSELASGQNIQYF
TRBV11-2	TRBJ1-3	-	TGTGCCAGCAGCTTAGACGGGGGATATAACACCATATATTTT	CASSLDGGYNTIYF
TRBV28	TRBJ2-7	TRBD1	TGTGCCAGCAGTCCGACTGGGACAGGGAACTACGAGCAGTACTTC	CASSPTGTGNYEQYF